The clone carrying this TCR beta chain was seen a handful of times. Its antigen is still unknown. The junction and the germline gene differ at one end; a read error may be behind it. Germline assignment: CDR1 SGHTS and CDR2 YDEGEE. The CDR3 length is 12 residues. This record comes from a study of T-cell reconstitution after alpha-beta-depleted transplantation in children. Study observations and caveats: By about two months after transplant, alpha-beta T cells reportedly arose from several hundred graft clones that had expanded. T cells produced anew were the main source of T-cell counts and diversity one year after transplant.

Preparation of the TCRbeta library used unique molecular identifiers. TCRdb re-called the PCR reads with MiXCR, one entry per CDR3 protein. The sample has approximately 980,000 distinct CDR3 sequences; roughly 29% are singletons. The V and J genes are TRBV5-8 and TRBJ1-1; D not certain. The clonotype was recovered from a boy younger than two who had a stem cell transplant for SCID, so the T cells may come from the graft donor. The source was PBMCs, mostly from graft donor cells, collected 360 days after TCRalphabeta/CD19-depleted stem cell transplant. CDR3 bases: TGTGCCAGCAGGTTGGGCGGTAATGAAGCTTTCTTT. Translating it yields CASRLGGNEAFF.